These 5 T cell receptor beta chains were all obtained from the same sample, sequenced in a study of Tregs in tolerant kidney transplant recipients. Only in-frame clones appear in the TCRdb table, and some are missing; sequencing was by immunoSEQ multiplex PCR. The data hold approximately 75,000 clones, with around 93% observed a single time. The sequenced sample was Tregs from blood, obtained before the transplant. The receptors stem from a human donor who received a combined kidney and bone marrow transplant.

J is TRBJ1-4 and V is TRBV20-1; no clear D. Germline CDR1 DFQATT, CDR2 SNEGSKA (reference sequence). V was cut by 4 bases and J by 7 bases, with 7 bases left in between. The CDR3 runs 11 residues. The CDR3 DNA reads as TGCAGTGCTATATTGGGTGAAAAACTGTTTTTT. It codes for CSAILGEKLFF.

The chain carries TRBV2 and TRBJ2-1, with TRBD2 matching over 7 bases. Germline values: CDR1 SNHLY, CDR2 FYNNEI. With 4 bases clipped from V and 6 bases from J, the junction kept 9 bases outside the gene matches. The CDR3 contains 15 residues. The CDR3 DNA is TGTGCCAGCAGTGTTCGGCTAGCGGAGCTCAATGAGCAGTTCTTC. This gives the protein CASSVRLAELNEQFF.

The rearrangement uses TRBV4-2 and TRBJ2-7, with unresolved D. The CDR3 length is 13 residues. Germline values: CDR1 LGHNA, CDR2 YNFKEQ. The ends were cut back, 1 base at V and 5 bases at J, with 9 bases in the middle. In DNA, the CDR3 is TGTGCCAGCAGCCAAGTCGTGCGAGACGAGCAGTACTTC. This sequence encodes CASSQVVRDEQYF.

The V call is TRBV5-1, the J call TRBJ2-6; the match to TRBD1 covers 9 bases. V lost 4 bases and J lost 3; bases outside the gene matches: 14. This CDR3 region has 19 residues. CDR1 and CDR2 from the germline V gene are SGHRS and YFSETQ. The CDR3 DNA sequence: TGCGCCAGCAGCCGAATTATAATACAGGGGGCAGGTGGGGCCAACGTCCTGACTTTC. This translates into CASSRIIIQGAGGANVLTF.

The chain links TRBV18 to TRBJ2-3, with 9 bases matching TRBD2. V dropped 4 bases and J dropped 5; count of bases not matched to a gene: 7. The germline V gene encodes CDR1 KGHSH and CDR2 LQKENI. CDR3 length: 15 residues. Here the CDR3 DNA reads TGTGCCAGCTCACTCATAGCGGGAGTTGAAGATACGCAGTATTTT. Protein: CASSLIAGVEDTQYF.